This T cell receptor beta chain was observed in a study of blood T cells in healthy people across ages. Points from the study as a whole: Older age coincided with a roughly linear decline in TCR beta diversity per million T cells. Underestimates were what the diversity estimates from one million T cells were considered to be. It was not possible, with unsorted PBMCs, to conclusively compare naive and antigen-experienced cells.

Combining a sample-barcoded 5' primer with a J-beta primer mix, a second PCR ran for 7 to 11 cycles. Using its own MiXCR run on the 5' RACE reads, TCRdb lists one record per CDR3 protein. Here the sample spans approximately 1.5 million distinct CDR3 sequences, almost 35% being singletons. Details on this clonotype: Its matching antigen is unknown.

Germline CDR1 and CDR2: LGHNA and YNFKEQ. Trimming took 1 base from V and 8 from J, leaving 23 bases between them. CDR3 size: 18 residues. Donors were healthy Caucasian individuals from Russia aged roughly 6 to 95. The sample comprised blood. V and J are TRBV4-2 and TRBJ2-2; D may be TRBD1 (6 bases). This TCR was recovered from a woman in her thirties in good health. The CDR3 DNA reads as TGTGCCAGCAGCCAAGTACTTTTCCAGGGGCCCACTTCTGGGGAGCTGTTTTTT. This encodes CASSQVLFQGPTSGELFF.